The 8 T cell receptor beta chains below all came from one sample that was sequenced in a study of cytomegalovirus exposure and HLA in healthy donors. The method was immunoSEQ multiplex PCR; TCRdb's version includes in-frame clones alone and lacks a portion of them. The sample records tens of thousands of clones, approximately 90% being singletons. Sequencing was carried out using PBMCs. The receptors shown here come from a woman aged 18-29 years in good health and CMV-seronegative.

This chain links TRBV29-1 with TRBJ1-1; 8 nucleotides agree with TRBD1. The V and J ends lost 8 bases and 4 bases, in that order; junction bases with no gene match: 3. Germline CDR1 reads SQVTM; CDR2 reads ANQGSEA. The CDR3 length is 11 residues. The CDR3 nucleotides read TGCAGCACAACAGGGGGCACTGAAGCTTTCTTT. It translates to CSTTGGTEAFF.

J is TRBJ1-2 and V is TRBV19; D unclear. The CDR3 is 15 amino acids. Germline assignment: CDR1 LNHDA and CDR2 SQIVND (reference sequence). V dropped 4 bases and J dropped 0 bases, with 12 bases sitting between them. For the CDR3, the DNA is TGTGCCAGTAGTAGGGGAGAAGGAGCTAACTATGGCTACACCTTC. It codes for CASSRGEGANYGYTF.

This sequence joins TRBV7-2 and TRBJ2-1, with 16 bases fitting TRBD2. With V trimmed by 3 bases and J by 7 bases, 9 bases remained unmatched. The CDR3 extends over 18 amino acids. The germline CDR1 and CDR2 sequences are SGHTA and FQGNSA. CDR3 bases: TGTGCCAGCAGCTTCGGGACTAGCGGGGGGGGCCTTGGGAATGAGCAGTTCTTC. The encoded protein is CASSFGTSGGGLGNEQFF.

The rearrangement joins TRBV5-1 to TRBJ2-5; TRBD1 is a possible D gene (5 bases). The CDR3 totals 13 residues. Germline V gene data show CDR1 as SGHRS and CDR2 as YFSETQ. Trimming took off 0 bases at V and 4 bases at J, with 7 bases between the two ends. For the CDR3, the DNA is TGCGCCAGCAGCTTGGGACAGACAGAGACCCAGTACTTC. Residues: CASSLGQTETQYF.

The chain recombines TRBV5-1 with TRBJ2-7; a weak D match, TRBD1 (5 bases). The germline V and J ends were trimmed by 0 bases and 5 bases, with 15 bases remaining between them. In germline, CDR1 is SGHRS, CDR2 YFSETQ. The CDR3 length is 15 residues. CDR3 amino acids: CASSLEVAGIDEQYF. For the CDR3, the DNA is TGCGCCAGCAGCTTGGAAGTTGCAGGGATCGACGAGCAGTACTTC. The full variable domain, its missing parts supplied by reference TRBV5-1 and TRBJ2-7, is KAGVTQTPRYLIKTRGQQVTLSCSPISGHRSVSWYQQTPGQGLQFLFEYFSETQRNKGNFPGRFSGRQFSNSRSEMNVSTLELGDSALYLCASSLEVAGIDEQYFGPGTRLTVT.

This clone was counted only a few times. The rearrangement joins TRBV7-9 to TRBJ2-7; D unresolved. From germline, CDR1 is SEHNR and CDR2 FQNEAQ (reference sequence). The V end was cut by 2 bases, the J end by 3 bases, with 5 bases between. This CDR3 contains 12 residues. This CDR3 is CASSLNRYEQYF. The DNA of the CDR3 is TGTGCCAGCAGCTTAAATCGCTACGAGCAGTACTTC.

V gene TRBV6-6 combines with J gene TRBJ2-5; D is possibly TRBD1 (6 bases). The germline V gene has CDR1 MNHNY and CDR2 SVGAGI (reference sequence). V lost 1 base and J lost 1, with 10 bases in between. CDR3 length equals 15 residues. This CDR3 is CASSYLGAPQETQYF. CDR3 sequence (DNA): TGTGCCAGCAGTTACTTGGGGGCGCCCCAAGAGACCCAGTACTTC.

V is TRBV9 and J is TRBJ2-5; 7 bases line up with TRBD2. The germline CDR1 and CDR2 sequences are SGDLS and YYNGEE. J was trimmed by 5 bases and V by 2 bases; bases with no gene match: 9. This CDR3 is 15 amino acids long. The CDR3 sequence is CASSVMAGEGETQYF. CDR3 sequence (DNA): TGTGCCAGCAGCGTTATGGCGGGAGAGGGGGAGACCCAGTACTTC.